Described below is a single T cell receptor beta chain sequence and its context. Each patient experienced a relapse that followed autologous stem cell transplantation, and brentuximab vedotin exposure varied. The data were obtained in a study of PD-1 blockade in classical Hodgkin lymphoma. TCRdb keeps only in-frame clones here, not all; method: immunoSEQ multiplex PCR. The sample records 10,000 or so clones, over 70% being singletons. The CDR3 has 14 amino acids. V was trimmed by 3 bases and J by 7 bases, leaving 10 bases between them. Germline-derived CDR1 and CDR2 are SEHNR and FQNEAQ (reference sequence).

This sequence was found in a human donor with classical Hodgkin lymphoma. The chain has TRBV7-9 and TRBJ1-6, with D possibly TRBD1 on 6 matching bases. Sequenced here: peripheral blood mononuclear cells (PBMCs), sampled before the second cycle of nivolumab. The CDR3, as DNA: TGTGCCAGCAGCTTCGGGACACACAATTCACCCCTCCACTTT. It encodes CASSFGTHNSPLHF.